The rows below give T cell receptor beta chains drawn from one sample of a study of blood T cells in healthy people across ages. Via MiXCR, TCRdb re-called the 5' RACE reads, giving one row per CDR3 protein. The profile shows 1.5 million to 2 million distinct CDR3 sequences, 28% of them singletons. The sequenced sample was blood. These receptors came from a woman aged 25 to 39 in good health. The CDR3 runs from the conserved cysteine through the conserved F or W. The D gene is left open where the match is weak. Rows may omit the clone size; those that give it use once, few, many or a size class.

TRBV5-8	NA	TRBD2	TRBJ2-7	15	CASSQTSGRFYEQYF	TGTGCCAGCAGCCAAACTAGCGGGAGGTTTTACGAGCAGTACTTC
TRBV7-6	NA	NA	TRBJ2-1	15	CASSSLDSSYNEQFF	TGTGCCAGCAGCTCCCTCGACTCTTCCTACAATGAGCAGTTCTTC
TRBV5-1	NA	NA	TRBJ2-1	16	CASSLPPGQSYNEQFF	TGCGCCAGCAGCTTGCCCCCTGGACAGTCCTACAATGAGCAGTTCTTC
TRBV20-1	NA	NA	TRBJ2-7	13	CSAGKGMGVEQYF	TGCAGTGCTGGGAAAGGAATGGGGGTCGAGCAGTACTTC
TRBV5-1	few	NA	TRBJ2-4	15	CASSQSDLAKNIQYF	TGCGCCAGCTCTCAGTCGGACTTAGCCAAAAACATTCAGTACTTC
TRBV24-1	few	NA	TRBJ2-2	17	CATSDYPGRSNTGELFF	TGTGCCACCAGTGATTATCCGGGACGGTCGAACACCGGGGAGCTGTTTTTT
TRBV29-1	NA	TRBD1	TRBJ2-5	16	CSVGRGRTGGLETQYF	TGCAGCGTTGGGCGGGGTAGGACAGGGGGCTTGGAGACCCAGTACTTC
TRBV20-1	many	TRBD2	TRBJ2-1	14	CSGPGLAGGGEQFF	TGCAGTGGCCCGGGACTAGCGGGAGGCGGTGAGCAGTTCTTC
TRBV5-1	NA	NA	TRBJ2-1	15	CASSGGTVAYNEQFF	TGCGCCAGCAGCGGCGGGACAGTGGCCTACAATGAGCAGTTCTTC
TRBV19	once	TRBD1	TRBJ2-2	15	CASSIDTGVTGELFF	TGTGCCAGTAGTATAGACACAGGGGTAACCGGGGAGCTGTTTTTT
TRBV20-1	few	NA	TRBJ2-7	14	CSARSDGGQGVQYF	TGCAGTGCCAGGTCGGACGGGGGCCAAGGGGTGCAGTACTTC
TRBV20-1	NA	TRBD1	TRBJ2-7	12	CSAQQGAGEQYF	TGCAGTGCTCAACAGGGGGCGGGCGAGCAGTACTTC
TRBV7-3	NA	NA	TRBJ2-7	13	CASSISPSYEQYF	TGTGCCAGCAGCATCAGTCCTTCCTACGAGCAGTACTTC
TRBV28	few	TRBD2	TRBJ2-1	15	CASRPTSGGRDEQFF	TGTGCCAGCAGGCCGACTAGCGGGGGACGGGATGAGCAGTTCTTC
TRBV7-2	few	NA	TRBJ2-5	13	CATQGGGGETQYF	TGTGCCACCCAGGGGGGGGGCGGGGAGACCCAGTACTTC
TRBV6-5	few	NA	TRBJ1-1	14	CASSYSRVESRAFF	TGTGCCAGCAGTTACTCCCGTGTGGAAAGTCGGGCTTTCTTT
TRBV4-3	many	TRBD1	TRBJ2-7	14	CASSQDRRGNEQYF	TGCGCCAGCAGCCAAGATCGCAGGGGGAACGAGCAGTACTTC
TRBV25-1	NA	NA	TRBJ1-2	15	CASSEYAGTKTGYTF	TGTGCCAGCAGTGAATATGCCGGGACAAAAACCGGCTACACCTTC
TRBV5-5	many	NA	TRBJ1-1	18	CASSLGTGQGHMNTEAFF	TGTGCCAGCAGCTTGGGGACGGGACAAGGGCATATGAACACTGAAGCTTTCTTT
TRBV29-1	NA	NA	TRBJ1-1	13	CSVGTPLNTEAFF	TGCAGCGTTGGGACACCCCTGAACACTGAAGCTTTCTTT
TRBV20-1	NA	TRBD1	TRBJ2-7	14	CSASYGTGGEAQYF	TGCAGTGCTAGCTACGGGACAGGGGGTGAGGCCCAGTACTTC
TRBV5-6	many	NA	TRBJ2-7	14	CASSLRGLLYEQYF	TGTGCCAGCAGCTTGAGGGGACTCCTCTACGAGCAGTACTTC
TRBV11-2	NA	NA	TRBJ2-6	17	CASSSPAVLSRANVLTF	TGTGCCAGCAGCTCCCCGGCCGTTCTCTCTAGGGCCAACGTCCTGACTTTC
TRBV5-1	many	NA	TRBJ2-7	13	CASSPTSAYEQYF	TGCGCCAGCAGCCCCACCTCGGCCTACGAGCAGTACTTC
TRBV7-2	NA	TRBD2	TRBJ2-1	16	CASSPAGYSSYNEQFF	TGTGCCAGCAGCCCAGCGGGATACTCATCCTACAATGAGCAGTTCTTC
TRBV6-2/TRBV6-3	NA	NA	TRBJ1-5	14	CASSNLGIHQPRHF	TGTGCCAGCAGCAACCTGGGAATTCATCAGCCCCGGCATTTT
TRBV7-3	NA	NA	TRBJ2-3	14	CASSLTPWGDTQYF	TGTGCCAGCAGCCTGACCCCATGGGGAGATACGCAGTATTTT
TRBV6-1	NA	NA	TRBJ1-2	11	CASSDIGGYTF	TGTGCCAGCAGTGATATAGGTGGCTACACCTTC
TRBV15	NA	NA	TRBJ2-2	14	CATRRDGLTGELFF	TGTGCCACCCGCAGAGATGGCCTCACCGGGGAGCTGTTTTTT
TRBV9	few	NA	TRBJ2-5	14	CASSFDGDEETQYF	TGTGCCAGCAGCTTTGACGGGGACGAAGAGACCCAGTACTTC
TRBV27	NA	TRBD1	TRBJ2-7	15	CPSSLSQGGSYEQYF	TGTCCCAGCAGTTTATCACAGGGGGGAAGCTACGAGCAGTACTTC
TRBV20-1	NA	TRBD2	TRBJ2-2	15	CSARDGGGYTGELFF	TGCAGTGCTAGAGATGGCGGGGGGTACACCGGGGAGCTGTTTTTT
TRBV29-1	many	TRBD2	TRBJ2-1	15	CSVVSGASSYNEQFF	TGCAGCGTTGTGAGCGGGGCAAGCTCCTACAATGAGCAGTTCTTC
TRBV12-3/TRBV12-4	few	NA	TRBJ2-7	12	CASNSRGNGQYF	TGTGCCAGCAATTCCCGGGGGAATGGGCAGTACTTC
TRBV3-1	few	NA	TRBJ1-2	13	CASSQLGFYGYTF	TGTGCCAGCAGCCAACTGGGGTTCTATGGCTACACCTTC
TRBV5-1	NA	NA	TRBJ2-5	15	CASRAGGTSQGTQYF	TGCGCCAGCAGAGCGGGCGGAACCTCACAAGGGACCCAGTACTTC
TRBV5-1	few	NA	TRBJ2-3	15	CASSSTGGSTDTRYF	TGCGCCAGCAGCTCGACCGGGGGTAGCACAGATACGCGGTATTTT
TRBV7-2	NA	TRBD1	TRBJ1-1	17	CASSLEAGTGLYTEAFF	TGTGCCAGCAGCTTAGAAGCCGGGACAGGGCTGTACACTGAAGCTTTCTTT
TRBV29-1	many	TRBD2	TRBJ2-1	13	CSVSGGLYNEQFF	TGCAGCGTTTCGGGGGGGTTATACAATGAGCAGTTCTTC
TRBV18	many	NA	TRBJ2-1	13	CASSKLGGNEQFF	TGTGCCAGCTCAAAGTTGGGTGGCAATGAGCAGTTCTTC